The present entry profiles one T cell receptor beta chain with its context. The V gene lost 4 bases and the J gene lost 5 bases, with 17 bases spanning the gap. Germline V gene sequence: CDR1 SQVTM, CDR2 ANQGSEA. This CDR3 spans 14 amino acids. The sample originates from a study of control samples from healthy donors and cancer patients. TCRdb's copy holds only in-frame clones and misses some; the assay was immunoSEQ multiplex PCR. The top ten clones hold around 1.1% of a sample with under 150,000 clones, 80% to 90% of them seen once. This receptor was taken from a woman between 50 and 59 years old with colorectal cancer. The chain employs TRBV29-1 and TRBJ1-1; D is uncertain. The sequenced sample was PBMCs. CDR3 loop: CSVGTPGIGTEAFF. CDR3 in DNA: TGCAGCGTTGGGACCCCGGGGATCGGTACTGAAGCTTTCTTT.